Listed below are T cell receptor beta chains from one sample, sequenced in a study of patients and donors after allogeneic stem cell transplantation. Using its own MiXCR run on the RT-PCR reads, TCRdb lists one record per CDR3 protein. The table lists a few hundred thousand distinct CDR3 sequences, over 30% of them singletons. Source material: blood, either unsorted or a sorted T cell fraction (not recorded which). The receptors were sampled from a human donor who was either an allogeneic HSCT recipient or a stem cell or donor lymphocyte infusion donor (not recorded which). It is not recorded whose cells these are; they may come from a transplant donor. CDR3s include the opening cysteine and the closing phenylalanine or tryptophan. The D gene is left open where the match is weak. Size is omitted from some rows. Given values are once, few, many or a class for expanded clones.

j_gene: TRBJ2-7; d_gene: .; abundance: few; v_gene: TRBV6-5; CDR3nt: TGTGCCAGCAGAAGGTTATACGAGCAGTACTTC; CDR3aa: CASRRLYEQYF
j_gene: TRBJ2-2; d_gene: .; abundance: few; v_gene: TRBV28; CDR3nt: TGTGCCAGCAGTTTGTCAGGGGCCACCGGGGAGCTGTTTTTT; CDR3aa: CASSLSGATGELFF
j_gene: TRBJ1-5; d_gene: .; abundance: .; v_gene: TRBV12-3/TRBV12-4; CDR3nt: TGTGCCAGCAGCTGGGGAGGGGGCAATCAGCCCCAGCATTTT; CDR3aa: CASSWGGGNQPQHF
j_gene: TRBJ1-1; d_gene: .; abundance: .; v_gene: TRBV5-1; CDR3nt: TGCGCCAGCAGCTTCGACACAGTAACTGAAGCTTTCTTT; CDR3aa: CASSFDTVTEAFF
j_gene: TRBJ1-1; d_gene: .; abundance: few; v_gene: TRBV5-8; CDR3nt: TGTGCCAGCAGCTTGGATCCAGGGCCGGTCGAAATCTTT; CDR3aa: CASSLDPGPVEIF
j_gene: TRBJ2-7; d_gene: .; abundance: .; v_gene: TRBV10-3; CDR3nt: TGTGCCATCAAAGGAGGGGACTCCTACGAGCAGTACTTC; CDR3aa: CAIKGGDSYEQYF
j_gene: TRBJ1-1; d_gene: TRBD1; abundance: many; v_gene: TRBV5-1; CDR3nt: TGCGCCAGCAGCTTCAGGGGGGCTGAAGCTTTCTTT; CDR3aa: CASSFRGAEAFF
j_gene: TRBJ1-2; d_gene: .; abundance: .; v_gene: TRBV7-9; CDR3nt: TGTGCCAGCAGCTTAGCCAACCCCGGACAGAGCTACACCTTC; CDR3aa: CASSLANPGQSYTF
j_gene: TRBJ2-3; d_gene: TRBD2; abundance: .; v_gene: TRBV9; CDR3nt: TGTGCCAGCAGCGGGGGGACTAGCCCTAGCACAGATACGCAGTATTTT; CDR3aa: CASSGGTSPSTDTQYF
j_gene: TRBJ2-7; d_gene: TRBD1; abundance: .; v_gene: TRBV5-1; CDR3nt: TGCGCCAGCAGCAAGACAGGGGCCCACTACGAGCAGTACTTC; CDR3aa: CASSKTGAHYEQYF
j_gene: TRBJ2-1; d_gene: .; abundance: .; v_gene: TRBV7-9; CDR3nt: TGTGCCAGCAGCTTATCGGGGGCAGGGTACAATGAGCAGTTCTTC; CDR3aa: CASSLSGAGYNEQFF
j_gene: TRBJ2-7; d_gene: .; abundance: few; v_gene: TRBV5-1; CDR3nt: TGCGCCAGCAGCTACGGGACGTCGGAGCAGTACTTC; CDR3aa: CASSYGTSEQYF
j_gene: TRBJ1-2; d_gene: .; abundance: .; v_gene: TRBV24-1; CDR3nt: TGTGCCACCAGTGATTTGACAGGAACCACTAACTATGGCTACACCTTC; CDR3aa: CATSDLTGTTNYGYTF
j_gene: TRBJ2-7; d_gene: .; abundance: few; v_gene: TRBV10-3; CDR3nt: TGTGCCATCAGTGAGTTAGTCTACGAGCAGTACTTC; CDR3aa: CAISELVYEQYF
j_gene: TRBJ1-2; d_gene: .; abundance: few; v_gene: TRBV12-3/TRBV12-4; CDR3nt: TGTGCCAGCAGTTTAAGGGGGGCGATCTATGGCTACACCTTC; CDR3aa: CASSLRGAIYGYTF
j_gene: TRBJ2-5; d_gene: .; abundance: .; v_gene: TRBV4-3; CDR3nt: TGCGCCAGCAGCCAGGACGCCAATACAGAGACCCAGTACTTC; CDR3aa: CASSQDANTETQYF
j_gene: TRBJ1-1; d_gene: .; abundance: few; v_gene: TRBV20-1; CDR3nt: TGCAGTGCTAGTGGGGGGACTGAAGCTTTCTTT; CDR3aa: CSASGGTEAFF
j_gene: TRBJ2-1; d_gene: TRBD1; abundance: few; v_gene: TRBV12-3/TRBV12-4; CDR3nt: TGTGCCAGCAGTTTAGCTCAGGGGGCAAATGAGCAGTTCTTC; CDR3aa: CASSLAQGANEQFF
j_gene: TRBJ2-1; d_gene: TRBD1; abundance: .; v_gene: TRBV5-1; CDR3nt: TGCGCCAGCAGCTTGCCGGGACAGGGAAAGGGGTACTACAATGAGCAGTTCTTC; CDR3aa: CASSLPGQGKGYYNEQFF
j_gene: TRBJ2-2; d_gene: .; abundance: .; v_gene: TRBV20-1; CDR3nt: TGCAGTGCTAGAGATTGGTTGACAGGGAACACCGGGGAGCTGTTTTTT; CDR3aa: CSARDWLTGNTGELFF
j_gene: TRBJ2-7; d_gene: .; abundance: .; v_gene: TRBV29-1; CDR3nt: TGCAGCGTCGCCAGGGACACCGGCGGGTCCGAGCAGTACTTC; CDR3aa: CSVARDTGGSEQYF
j_gene: TRBJ1-2; d_gene: .; abundance: .; v_gene: TRBV9; CDR3nt: TGTGCCAGCAGCGTAGGTTGGGGGCTGGGCTATGGCTACACCTTC; CDR3aa: CASSVGWGLGYGYTF
j_gene: TRBJ1-6; d_gene: .; abundance: few; v_gene: TRBV21-1; CDR3nt: TGTGCCAGCAGCAAAGTGGCACCCCTCCACTTT; CDR3aa: CASSKVAPLHF
j_gene: TRBJ2-2; d_gene: TRBD2; abundance: few; v_gene: TRBV7-9; CDR3nt: TGTGCCAGCAGCTCCCTAGCGGGGGTGATCACCGGGGAGCTGTTTTTT; CDR3aa: CASSSLAGVITGELFF
j_gene: TRBJ2-7; d_gene: TRBD2; abundance: .; v_gene: TRBV29-1; CDR3nt: TGCAGCGTGGCCGGACTAGCGGGGGCCTACGAGCAGTACTTC; CDR3aa: CSVAGLAGAYEQYF
j_gene: TRBJ1-2; d_gene: TRBD1; abundance: .; v_gene: TRBV15; CDR3nt: TGTGCCACCAGCACGCCCGGGACAGGCGATGGCTACACCTTC; CDR3aa: CATSTPGTGDGYTF
j_gene: TRBJ2-1; d_gene: .; abundance: .; v_gene: TRBV5-1; CDR3nt: TGCGCCAGCAGCTTGGGGGGTCCTGGGGACAAGGAGTTCTTC; CDR3aa: CASSLGGPGDKEFF
j_gene: TRBJ1-4; d_gene: .; abundance: .; v_gene: TRBV7-8; CDR3nt: TGTGCCAGCAGCATACAGGGAGGAAAACTGTTTTTT; CDR3aa: CASSIQGGKLFF
j_gene: TRBJ1-1; d_gene: .; abundance: .; v_gene: TRBV12-3/TRBV12-4; CDR3nt: TGTGCCAGCAGTCCGACAGTGGGGCGGACTGAAGCTTTCTTT; CDR3aa: CASSPTVGRTEAFF
j_gene: TRBJ1-6; d_gene: TRBD1; abundance: few; v_gene: TRBV20-1; CDR3nt: TGCAGTGCTAGAGATCCTCGCCGACAGGGAAACTCACCCCTCCACTTT; CDR3aa: CSARDPRRQGNSPLHF
j_gene: TRBJ2-5; d_gene: .; abundance: few; v_gene: TRBV5-6; CDR3nt: TGTGCCAGCAGCTCCGGGGCTTCCAAGCAGTACTTC; CDR3aa: CASSSGASKQYF
j_gene: TRBJ1-1; d_gene: .; abundance: few; v_gene: TRBV20-1; CDR3nt: TGCAGTGCTAGCAGGGTCAGCACTGAAGCTTTCTTT; CDR3aa: CSASRVSTEAFF
j_gene: TRBJ2-4; d_gene: .; abundance: .; v_gene: TRBV20-1; CDR3nt: TGCAGTGCTAGTGCGATAGAGAATCTATTAGCCAAAAACATTCAGTACTTC; CDR3aa: CSASAIENLLAKNIQYF
j_gene: TRBJ2-7; d_gene: .; abundance: .; v_gene: TRBV6-5; CDR3nt: TGTGCCAGCGGCCACCGGGGCTATGAGCAGTACTTC; CDR3aa: CASGHRGYEQYF
j_gene: TRBJ1-1; d_gene: .; abundance: .; v_gene: TRBV29-1; CDR3nt: TGCAGCGTTGAACTGGGCAGGGGGAACACTGAAGCTTTCTTT; CDR3aa: CSVELGRGNTEAFF
j_gene: TRBJ2-3; d_gene: TRBD2; abundance: .; v_gene: TRBV5-1; CDR3nt: TGCGCCAGCAGCGCCTCCGCGGGGGTTAGTACAGATACGCAGTATTTT; CDR3aa: CASSASAGVSTDTQYF
j_gene: TRBJ2-3; d_gene: .; abundance: few; v_gene: TRBV7-9; CDR3nt: TGTGCCAGCATCCTCTTGACGGGACACACAGATACGCAGTATTTT; CDR3aa: CASILLTGHTDTQYF
j_gene: TRBJ1-3; d_gene: .; abundance: .; v_gene: TRBV12-3/TRBV12-4; CDR3nt: TGTGCCAGCAGTTTAGAGGGCGGGACGTCTGGAAACACCATATATTTT; CDR3aa: CASSLEGGTSGNTIYF
j_gene: TRBJ1-2; d_gene: .; abundance: few; v_gene: TRBV29-1; CDR3nt: TGCAGCGTTGAAGCGTGGAACTATGGCTACACCTTC; CDR3aa: CSVEAWNYGYTF
j_gene: TRBJ2-1; d_gene: TRBD1; abundance: .; v_gene: TRBV12-3/TRBV12-4; CDR3nt: TGTGCCAGCAGTTCCAGAGACAGGGGTTCCTACAATGAGCAGTTCTTC; CDR3aa: CASSSRDRGSYNEQFF
j_gene: TRBJ1-2; d_gene: .; abundance: .; v_gene: TRBV7-6; CDR3nt: TGTGCCAGCAGCCCAGGCCCCGGGGCTGTCTATGGCTACACCTTC; CDR3aa: CASSPGPGAVYGYTF
j_gene: TRBJ1-2; d_gene: .; abundance: .; v_gene: TRBV6-6; CDR3nt: TGTGCCAGCAGCCCATTTCTTGAGGGTTGGGGCTACACCTTC; CDR3aa: CASSPFLEGWGYTF
j_gene: TRBJ1-3; d_gene: .; abundance: .; v_gene: TRBV20-1; CDR3nt: TGCAGTGCTCCTGGACGCAACTCTGGAAACACCATATATTTT; CDR3aa: CSAPGRNSGNTIYF
j_gene: TRBJ2-7; d_gene: .; abundance: .; v_gene: TRBV20-1; CDR3nt: TGCAGTGCTGGTCAATGGTACGAGCAGTACTTC; CDR3aa: CSAGQWYEQYF
j_gene: TRBJ1-1; d_gene: .; abundance: .; v_gene: TRBV7-8; CDR3nt: TGTGCCAGCAGCTTAGGGGGGCCCCCTGAAGCTTTCTTT; CDR3aa: CASSLGGPPEAFF
j_gene: TRBJ1-1; d_gene: .; abundance: .; v_gene: TRBV20-1; CDR3nt: TGCAGTGCTTTAAGGGCCCTGTGGAACACTGAAGCTTTCTTT; CDR3aa: CSALRALWNTEAFF
j_gene: TRBJ1-1; d_gene: .; abundance: .; v_gene: TRBV6-5; CDR3nt: TGTGCCAGCAGTTACTTTACAGTGAACACTGAAGCTTTCTTT; CDR3aa: CASSYFTVNTEAFF
j_gene: TRBJ1-4; d_gene: TRBD1; abundance: once; v_gene: TRBV27; CDR3nt: TGTGCCAGCAGGGCGACAGGGGGCTACCAAGCTAATGAACAACTGTTTTTT; CDR3aa: CASRATGGYQANEQLFF
j_gene: TRBJ2-3; d_gene: TRBD2; abundance: .; v_gene: TRBV9; CDR3nt: TGTGCCAGCAGCGCGCTAGCGGGGGGACACCCTAGCACAGATACGCAGTATTTT; CDR3aa: CASSALAGGHPSTDTQYF
j_gene: TRBJ1-1; d_gene: .; abundance: few; v_gene: TRBV11-2; CDR3nt: TGTGCCAGCAGCTCCCTCCGGGGGGCGGGTGAAGCTTTCTTT; CDR3aa: CASSSLRGAGEAFF
j_gene: TRBJ1-2; d_gene: .; abundance: .; v_gene: TRBV5-1; CDR3nt: TGCGCCAGCAGCACGAGGGGCTCCTCCGGGGTACTCCAGAACTATGGCTACACCTTC; CDR3aa: CASSTRGSSGVLQNYGYTF
j_gene: TRBJ1-1; d_gene: .; abundance: .; v_gene: TRBV6-5; CDR3nt: TGTGCCAGCAGTTACTCCGGGGGCGCGGGTACTGAAGCTTTCTTT; CDR3aa: CASSYSGGAGTEAFF
j_gene: TRBJ2-3; d_gene: .; abundance: .; v_gene: TRBV20-1; CDR3nt: TGCAGCCCGAAGCTGGATACGCAGTATTTT; CDR3aa: CSPKLDTQYF
j_gene: TRBJ1-2; d_gene: .; abundance: .; v_gene: TRBV5-1; CDR3nt: TGCGCCAGCAGCCAATACCAACAGGGTAGCTATGGCTACACCTTC; CDR3aa: CASSQYQQGSYGYTF